This T cell receptor beta chain came from a study of T cell clonality in common variable immunodeficiency. Study-level findings and limits: Repertoire-complication correlations in CVID were limited by patient heterogeneity. Fewer deletions and N-nucleotide insertions were reportedly seen in common variable immunodeficiency TCR beta sequences. CVID subjects showed higher TCRbeta clonality than healthy controls.

V trimming: 8 bases; J trimming: 0 bases; junction bases outside the gene matches: 18. Germline CDR1 and CDR2: SNHLY and FYNNEI. The CDR3 is 19 residues long. Patients and controls were mostly of Caucasian heritage. Points on this clone: Its antigen is still unknown. The CDR3 goes on 3 residues after the read ends, and that part is filled in from the germline J gene.

Sequencing used immunoSEQ multiplex PCR; TCRdb keeps in-frame clones, though not all of them. The sample contains roughly 30,000 clones, none of them singletons. The TCR comes from a human donor with common variable immunodeficiency. This chain uses TRBV2 with TRBJ1-4, with 7 bases identical to TRBD1. Sequenced material: peripheral blood mononuclear cells. The chain's CDR3 is CASGPPNRGFTATNEKLFF. The sequenced part of the CDR3 DNA is TGTGCCAGCGGGCCCCCCAACAGGGGTTTCACTGCAACTAATGAAAAA.